This record looks at one TCR beta chain sequence and its context. Germline V gene sequence: CDR1 MGHRA, CDR2 YSYEKL. The CDR3 has 15 amino acids. Trimming removed 2 bases from V and 2 bases from J; junction bases left unmatched: 5. A quantity of about 0.5 to 1 ug RNA underwent reverse transcription using random hexamers. An immunoSEQ multiplex PCR amplified TCR beta CDR3 over 54 Vbeta and 13 Jbeta. Via MiXCR, TCRdb re-called the immunoSEQ multiplex PCR reads, giving one row per CDR3 protein. The table has some 130,000 distinct CDR3 sequences, approximately 95% seen once; the top ten hold around 0.2%. The data were obtained in a study of CD8 T cells in Susac syndrome. Patients with Susac syndrome met diagnostic criteria defined recently for definite or probable disease. Negative isolation was used for CD8+ and CD4+ T cells and FACS enrichment for TEMRA cells.

The TCR was taken from a human donor with Susac syndrome. The genes are TRBV4-1 and TRBJ2-7, with 8 bases lining up with TRBD2. Sequences were obtained from CD8+ T cells from PBMCs. CDR3 nucleotides: TGCGCCAGCAGCCAATTGGCGGGAGGCGCCTACGAGCAGTACTTC. This sequence encodes CASSQLAGGAYEQYF.